Listed below are T cell receptor beta chains from one sample, sequenced in a study of T cells in Graves' hyperthyroidism and ophthalmopathy. TCRdb ran MiXCR on the multiplex PCR reads and lists one entry per CDR3 protein. The sample shows hundreds of thousands of distinct CDR3 sequences, 45% of them seen only once. Sequencing used peripheral blood or thyroid tissue (not recorded which). Source of these receptors: an adult man with Graves' disease, either hyperthyroidism or ophthalmopathy (not recorded which). CDR3s include the opening cysteine and the closing phenylalanine or tryptophan. The order of the fields is D gene, clone size, J gene, V gene, CDR3 DNA, CDR3 protein. The D gene is left open where the match is weak. Only part of the rows carry a size: once, few, many, or a class if the clone is expanded.

-,-,TRBJ2-7,TRBV20-1,TGCAGTGCTAGTCCATCTAGCGAGCAGTACTTC,CSASPSSEQYF
-,few,TRBJ2-7,TRBV6-6,TGTGCCAGCAGTTACGGGGGTATCGAGCAGTACTTC,CASSYGGIEQYF
TRBD1,-,TRBJ1-6,TRBV25-1,TGTGCCAGCAGCAAGTCGACAGGGGGAAATTCACCCCTCCACTTT,CASSKSTGGNSPLHF
-,few,TRBJ1-5,TRBV5-6,TGTGCCAGCAGCTTCCGGCCTGCTGAGCCCCAGCATTTT,CASSFRPAEPQHF
-,few,TRBJ1-3,TRBV7-9,TGTGCCAGCAGCCTCCGCGAGCACTCTGGAAACACCATATATTTT,CASSLREHSGNTIYF
TRBD2,-,TRBJ2-7,TRBV19,TGTGCCAGTAGTACGGGACTAGCGGCCCCCTACGAGCAGTACTTC,CASSTGLAAPYEQYF
-,many,TRBJ1-3,TRBV7-9,TGTGCCAGCAGCTTAGATTCAGGCTCTGGAAACACCATATATTTT,CASSLDSGSGNTIYF
-,few,TRBJ1-6,TRBV11-2,TGTGCCAGCAGCCAAGTGGCTGGCTCCTATAATTCACCCCTCCACTTT,CASSQVAGSYNSPLHF
TRBD1,-,TRBJ1-6,TRBV10-3,TGTGCCATCAGTGAGCCGGGACAGGGAGATTCACCCCTCCACTTT,CAISEPGQGDSPLHF
TRBD2,many,TRBJ2-7,TRBV29-1,TGCAGCGTTCCGGCTAGCGGCACCTACGAGCAGTACTTC,CSVPASGTYEQYF
-,-,TRBJ1-6,TRBV10-2,TGCGTCAGCTCAGGGTCGGGAAATTCACCCCTCCACTTT,CVSSGSGNSPLHF
TRBD1,-,TRBJ2-7,TRBV10-3,TGTGCCATCAGCGCCGGGACAGGACCTACCGAGCAGTACTTC,CAISAGTGPTEQYF
-,many,TRBJ2-6,TRBV7-9,TGTGCCAGCAGCCCTAGCTACAGCTCTGGGGCCAACGTCCTGACTTTC,CASSPSYSSGANVLTF
-,-,TRBJ2-2,TRBV29-1,TGCAGCGTTGGAGCCCAAAACACCGGGGAGCTGTTTTTT,CSVGAQNTGELFF